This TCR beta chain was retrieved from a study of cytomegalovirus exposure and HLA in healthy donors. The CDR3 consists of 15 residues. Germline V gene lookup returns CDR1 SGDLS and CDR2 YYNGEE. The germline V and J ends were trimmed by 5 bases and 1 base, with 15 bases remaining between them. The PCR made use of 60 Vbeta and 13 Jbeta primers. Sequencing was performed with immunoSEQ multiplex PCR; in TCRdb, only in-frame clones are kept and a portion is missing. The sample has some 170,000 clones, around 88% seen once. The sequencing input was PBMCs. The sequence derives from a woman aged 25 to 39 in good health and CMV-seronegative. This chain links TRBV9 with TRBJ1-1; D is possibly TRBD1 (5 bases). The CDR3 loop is CASSQDTEQNTEAFF. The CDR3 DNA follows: TGTGCCAGCAGTCAGGACACAGAGCAGAACACTGAAGCTTTCTTT. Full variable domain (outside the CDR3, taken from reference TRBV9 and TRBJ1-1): DSGVTQTPKHLITATGQRVTLRCSPRSGDLSVYWYQQSLDQGLQFLIQYYNGEERAKGNILERFSAQQFPDLHSELNLSSLELGDSALYFCASSQDTEQNTEAFFGQGTRLTVV.